This T cell receptor (beta chain) was profiled in a study of blood T cell repertoires in COVID-19. Across the whole study: PBMCs, B-cell-depleted T cells, or T cells provided the cDNA or gDNA that made up the material.

In assigning cohorts, the study relied on participant-reported clinical history. Contact with a PCR-confirmed or clinician-diagnosed COVID-19 case occurred within 2 weeks of entry. V lost 0 bases, J lost 4 bases, and 13 bases lay in between. The CDR3 sequence is 15 residues long. CDR1 and CDR2 (germline): SGHRS, YFSETQ. Per the authors' pipeline: Estimation of nucleated cell counts relied on the amplification of reference gene primers. Generated by immunoSEQ multiplex PCR, the TCRdb table keeps only in-frame clones and is missing some. That table is the source of V, J and clone size, and D and trimming were worked out from the DNA. The table records some 300,000 clones, 89% of them present only once.

The J gene is TRBJ2-5, the V gene TRBV5-1; weak D call: TRBD2 (6 bases). Sequenced input: PBMCs or T cells enriched from blood (not recorded which). The origin of this receptor is a woman in her 50s who had been exposed to COVID-19. The CDR3 nucleotides are TGCGCCAGCAGCTTGGGTCGGCAGGGAGGAGAGACCCAGTACTTC. It codes for CASSLGRQGGETQYF.